These 15 T cell receptor beta chains share one sample of origin, sequenced in a study of control samples from healthy donors and cancer patients. Clones were read by immunoSEQ multiplex PCR, and TCRdb kept only the in-frame ones, dropping some. The sample carries about 130,000 clones, roughly 88% recorded once. The specimen was blood. Source of these receptors: a man aged 45-60 years in good health.

The sample holds one count of this clone. The CDR3 nucleotides read TGTGCCAGCAGCAGGACAACGTACAATGAGCAGTTCTTC. It yields the protein CASSRTTYNEQFF. The V call is TRBV28, the J call TRBJ2-1, with D perhaps TRBD1 (5 bases). Trimming removed 6 bases from V and 4 bases from J, with 10 bases in between. The CDR3 is 13 residues long. The V gene's germline CDR1 is MDHEN and CDR2 SYDVKM.

V and J are TRBV19 and TRBJ2-4, with 7 bases lining up with TRBD1. This CDR3 comprises 14 residues. Unmatched junction bases numbered 5, after V lost 7 bases and J lost 2 bases. CDR1 LNHDA and CDR2 SQIVND come from the germline V gene (reference sequence). CDR3 sequence: CASIGGSSKNIQYF. The CDR3 DNA sequence: TGTGCCAGTATAGGGGGCTCATCCAAAAACATTCAGTACTTC.

The V call is TRBV6-5, the J call TRBJ1-3; 8 nucleotides line up with TRBD1. There are 14 residues in the CDR3. J gave up 1 base and V 7 bases, and 3 bases lay outside the gene matches. Per the germline V gene, CDR1 is MNHEY and CDR2 is SVGAGI. The CDR3 reads CASKGQGSGNTIYF. The CDR3 nucleotides read TGTGCCAGCAAAGGACAGGGTTCTGGAAACACCATATATTTT.

V is TRBV6-5 and J is TRBJ1-4; 8 nucleotides match TRBD1. CDR1 is MNHEY and CDR2 is SVGAGI in the germline V gene. The V segment lost 6 bases and the J segment 7 bases; nucleotides outside the gene matches: 7. The CDR3 runs to 14 residues. CDR3 nucleotide sequence: TGTGCCAGCAGACTAGACAGGGGCGGTGAAAAACTGTTTTTT. It codes for CASRLDRGGEKLFF.

The chain joins TRBV28 to TRBJ2-5, with TRBD2 matching over 7 bases. From germline, CDR1 is MDHEN and CDR2 SYDVKM. The V segment lost 5 bases and the J segment 3 bases; nucleotides outside the gene matches: 12. This CDR3 spans 16 amino acids. The CDR3 bases are TGTGCCAGCAGTGTTCTAGCGGTTACGACGGAAGAGACCCAGTACTTC. As protein: CASSVLAVTTEETQYF.

The chain combines TRBV30 with TRBJ1-1, with TRBD1 matching 7 bases. The length of the CDR3 is 13 residues. Germline values: CDR1 GTSNPN, CDR2 SVGIG (reference sequence). The ends lost 2 bases at V and 0 bases at J; junction bases unmatched: 0. The DNA for the CDR3 is TGTGCCTGGAGTAGGGGGCTGAACACTGAAGCTTTCTTT. Amino acid sequence: CAWSRGLNTEAFF.

The V gene is TRBV6-5, the J gene TRBJ2-1; TRBD2 matches 14 bases. The CDR3 has 15 amino acids. V was clipped by 7 bases and J by 4 bases; unmatched bases: 3. Germline values: CDR1 MNHEY, CDR2 SVGAGI. CDR3 sequence reads: CASTRLAGGYNEQFF. For the CDR3, the DNA is TGTGCCAGCACCAGACTAGCGGGGGGGTACAATGAGCAGTTCTTC.

The genes are TRBV11-2 and TRBJ2-2; 15 bases align to TRBD2. The J segment lost 6 bases and the V segment lost 2 bases, leaving 7 bases of the junction unmatched. CDR1 and CDR2 (germline): SGHAT, FQNNGV. This CDR3 is built from 18 residues. CDR3 amino acids: CASSLPGLAGGPSGELFF. CDR3 nucleotide sequence: TGTGCCAGCAGCTTACCCGGACTAGCGGGGGGGCCCTCCGGGGAGCTGTTTTTT. Full variable domain (missing parts from reference TRBV11-2 and TRBJ2-2): EAGVAQSPRYKIIEKRQSVAFWCNPISGHATLYWYQQILGQGPKLLIQFQNNGVVDDSQLPKDRFSAERLKGVDSTLKIQPAKLEDSAVYLCASSLPGLAGGPSGELFFGEGSRLTVL.

The chain recombines TRBV13 with TRBJ2-5; D not resolved. Germline CDR1 reads PRHDT; CDR2 reads FYEKMQ (reference sequence). The CDR3 covers 13 residues. With 4 bases removed from V and 3 bases from J, the gap between germline ends came to 9 bases. The CDR3 DNA follows: TGTGCCAGCAGCTCCCTCACGAAAGAGACCCAGTACTTC. Encoded protein: CASSSLTKETQYF.

The rearrangement joins TRBV5-6 to TRBJ2-7; D not certain. CDR1 is SGHDT, CDR2 YYEEEE, per germline. The CDR3 spans 14 residues. Trimming stripped 1 base from V and 2 bases from J, with 10 bases between. The CDR3 DNA sequence: TGTGCCAGCAGCTTGAGTGCCGGAACCTACGAGCAGTACTTC. It encodes CASSLSAGTYEQYF.

This chain uses TRBV10-3 with TRBJ1-2; TRBD1 matches 8 bases. Germline V gene sequence: CDR1 ENHRY, CDR2 SYGVKD. Unmatched junction bases numbered 7, after V lost 3 bases and J lost 4 bases. This CDR3 has 15 residues. Here the CDR3 reads CAISDSGTGTYGYTF. CDR3 in DNA: TGTGCCATCAGTGATTCCGGGACAGGCACCTATGGCTACACCTTC.

The V and J genes are TRBV2 and TRBJ1-2, with D maybe TRBD1 (6 bases). Germline V gene lookup returns CDR1 SNHLY and CDR2 FYNNEI. V was shortened by 4 bases and J by 4 bases, with 10 bases between the two germline ends. The CDR3 spans 13 residues. The CDR3 loop reads CASSVGGPYGYTF. The CDR3 coding sequence is TGTGCCAGCAGTGTCGGGGGGCCCTATGGCTACACCTTC.

The V and J genes are TRBV2 and TRBJ1-5; weak D call: TRBD1 (5 bases). V lost 6 bases, J lost 4 bases, and 16 bases lay in between. CDR1 and CDR2 from the germline V gene are SNHLY and FYNNEI. The CDR3 length is 15 residues. The DNA for the CDR3 is TGTGCCAGCAGCGGGTTGATGGCAGGGAATCAGCCCCAGCATTTT. Amino acid sequence: CASSGLMAGNQPQHF.

The chain employs TRBV11-3 and TRBJ1-2; no definite D call. Trimming stripped 2 bases from V and 5 bases from J, with 6 bases between. The CDR3 spans 12 residues. The V gene's germline CDR1 is SGHNT and CDR2 YENEEA. The CDR3 DNA follows: TGTGCCAGCAGCTTACAAGGGTATGGCTACACCTTC. This codes for CASSLQGYGYTF. The whole variable domain, filled in from reference TRBV11-3 and TRBJ1-2, reads EAGVVQSPRYKIIEKKQPVAFWCNPISGHNTLYWYLQNLGQGPELLIRYENEEAVDDSQLPKDRFSAERLKGVDSTLKIQPAELGDSAVYLCASSLQGYGYTFGSGTRLTVV.

This clone has just one count. V is TRBV28 and J is TRBJ2-7; 8 bases line up with TRBD2. The CDR3 is 16 residues long. CDR1 is MDHEN, CDR2 SYDVKM, per germline. With 5 bases clipped from V and 5 bases from J, the junction kept 14 bases outside the gene matches. CDR3 amino acids: CASSLPPGAGGHEQYF. DNA of the CDR3: TGTGCCAGCAGTCTACCCCCAGGGGCGGGGGGCCACGAGCAGTACTTC.